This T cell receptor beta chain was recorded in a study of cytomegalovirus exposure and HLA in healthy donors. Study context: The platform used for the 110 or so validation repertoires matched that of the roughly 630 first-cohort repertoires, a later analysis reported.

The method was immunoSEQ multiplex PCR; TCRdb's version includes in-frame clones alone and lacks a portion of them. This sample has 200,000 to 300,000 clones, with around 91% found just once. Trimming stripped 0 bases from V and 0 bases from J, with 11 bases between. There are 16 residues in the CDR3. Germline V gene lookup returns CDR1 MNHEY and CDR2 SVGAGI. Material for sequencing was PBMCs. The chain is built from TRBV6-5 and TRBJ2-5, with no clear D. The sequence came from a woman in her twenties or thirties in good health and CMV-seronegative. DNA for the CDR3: TGTGCCAGCAGTTACTCGCCAACCGGGTACCAAGAGACCCAGTACTTC. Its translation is CASSYSPTGYQETQYF.